One and the same sample provided the 10 T cell receptor beta chains below, sequenced in a study of cytomegalovirus exposure and HLA in healthy donors. Primers for the PCR totalled 60 Vbeta and 13 Jbeta. Measured with immunoSEQ multiplex PCR; TCRdb has only the in-frame clones, and not every one. The sample shows 170,000 or so clones, 84% of them seen only once. The sample comprised PBMCs. These TCRs come from a boy aged 2-9 years in good health and CMV-seronegative.

The V and J genes are TRBV6-6 and TRBJ2-1; no firm D call. Germline lookup yields CDR1 MNHNY and CDR2 SVGAGI (reference sequence). Trimming took 0 bases from V and 5 from J, leaving 8 bases between them. This CDR3 comprises 14 residues. The CDR3 here is CASSYSTRNNEQFF. CDR3 DNA sequence: TGTGCCAGCAGTTACTCGACTCGGAACAATGAGCAGTTCTTC.

The sample holds a few counts of this clone. The V and J genes are TRBV27 and TRBJ2-1, with 10 bases fitting TRBD1. The germline V gene has CDR1 MNHEY and CDR2 SMNVEV (reference sequence). The CDR3 loop spans 15 amino acids. V trimming: 6 bases; J trimming: 4 bases; junction bases outside the gene matches: 6. This chain's CDR3 is CASSPGTGAYNEQFF. CDR3 nucleotide sequence: TGTGCCAGCAGCCCCGGGACAGGGGCATACAATGAGCAGTTCTTC.

This rearrangement joins TRBV2 to TRBJ2-2, with 10 bases matching TRBD2. The trim removed 7 bases at V and 2 bases at J, leaving 4 bases unmatched. The length of the CDR3 is 15 residues. Germline V gene data show CDR1 as SNHLY and CDR2 as FYNNEI. The CDR3 is CASTQREGNTGELFF. The CDR3 coding sequence is TGTGCCAGCACCCAGCGGGAGGGAAACACCGGGGAGCTGTTTTTT.

The chain is built from TRBV11-2 and TRBJ2-7; 7 bases are a match to TRBD1. V was clipped by 5 bases and J by 5 bases; unmatched bases: 12. The CDR3 runs to 15 residues. Per germline, CDR1 SGHAT and CDR2 FQNNGV. CDR3: CASSTLRRQGHEQYF. CDR3 sequence (DNA): TGTGCCAGCAGCACTCTGCGCAGACAGGGACACGAGCAGTACTTC.

The chain carries TRBV28 and TRBJ1-2; TRBD1 might be the D (5 bases). Trimming took off 2 bases at V and 10 bases at J, with 14 bases between the two ends. The CDR3 covers 13 residues. Germline-derived CDR1 and CDR2 are MDHEN and SYDVKM. CDR3 in amino acids: CASSLRGVVFYTF. Written as DNA, the CDR3 is TGTGCCAGCAGTTTACGGGGGGTAGTGTTCTACACCTTC.

The chain recombines TRBV6-5 with TRBJ2-1; 10 bases fit TRBD2. Germline V gene sequence: CDR1 MNHEY, CDR2 SVGAGI. V was pared by 6 bases and J by 7 bases, with 9 bases of the junction left unmatched. The CDR3 length is 15 residues. DNA for the CDR3: TGTGCCAGCAGCCACACTAGCGGGGAGGGGAATGAGCAGTTCTTC. It codes for CASSHTSGEGNEQFF.

On this clone: Germline is not matched at one junction end, which may reflect a read error. CDR3 sequence (DNA): TGTTCCAGCAGCTTACATCTGGGAGCAAAGGCCAACGTCCTGACTTTC. Translation gives CSSSLHLGAKANVLTF. This chain joins TRBV7-9 and TRBJ2-6; tentative D call: TRBD2 (5 bases). The germline gives CDR1 SEHNR, CDR2 FQNEAQ (reference sequence). The CDR3 covers 16 residues.

The chain combines TRBV7-3 with TRBJ2-1; 7 bases align to TRBD1. CDR3 length: 15 residues. From germline, CDR1 is SGHTA and CDR2 FQGTGA. Trimming cost V 5 bases and J 6 bases; bases outside gene matches: 10. In DNA, the CDR3 is TGTGCCAGCAGCAGAAACAGGGGAGAGGTCAATGAGCAGTTCTTC. It codes for CASSRNRGEVNEQFF.

The chain combines TRBV10-2 with TRBJ2-5, with 11 bases matching TRBD1. The last part of the DNA fits TRBJ2-7 better; the J call may be wrong. This CDR3 is 15 amino acids long. The germline V gene has CDR1 WSHSY and CDR2 SAAADI. The CDR3 loop is CASSFPGQGAYEQYF. In DNA form, the CDR3 reads TGCGCCAGCAGTTTCCCCGGACAGGGGGCGTACGAGCAGTACTTC.

The CDR3 DNA is TGTGCCAGCAGCTTGGATCCGGGAGTCGAGATGGGAGAGACCCAGTACTTC. This translates into CASSLDPGVEMGETQYF. The chain links TRBV5-4 to TRBJ2-5, with TRBD2 as a possible D gene (6 bases). V lost 0 bases to trimming and J lost 4 bases, with 19 bases between them. Germline V gene sequence: CDR1 SGHNT, CDR2 YYREEE (reference sequence). The CDR3 contains 17 residues. The entire variable domain, with the rest obtained from reference TRBV5-4 and TRBJ2-5, is as follows: ETGVTQSPTHLIKTRGQQVTLRCSSQSGHNTVSWYQQALGQGPQFIFQYYREEENGRGNFPPRFSGLQFPNYSSELNVNALELDDSALYLCASSLDPGVEMGETQYFGPGTRLLVL.